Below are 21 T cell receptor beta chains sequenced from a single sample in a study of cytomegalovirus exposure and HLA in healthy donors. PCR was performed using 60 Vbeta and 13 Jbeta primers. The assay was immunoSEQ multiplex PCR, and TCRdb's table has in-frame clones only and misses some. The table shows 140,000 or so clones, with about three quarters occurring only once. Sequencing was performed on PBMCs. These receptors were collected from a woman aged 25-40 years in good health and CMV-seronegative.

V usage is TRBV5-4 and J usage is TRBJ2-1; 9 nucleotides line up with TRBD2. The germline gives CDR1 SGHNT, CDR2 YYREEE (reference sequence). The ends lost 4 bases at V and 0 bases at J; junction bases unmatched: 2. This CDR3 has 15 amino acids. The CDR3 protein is CASSQAGGSYNEQFF. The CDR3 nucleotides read TGTGCCAGCAGCCAAGCGGGGGGCTCCTACAATGAGCAGTTCTTC.

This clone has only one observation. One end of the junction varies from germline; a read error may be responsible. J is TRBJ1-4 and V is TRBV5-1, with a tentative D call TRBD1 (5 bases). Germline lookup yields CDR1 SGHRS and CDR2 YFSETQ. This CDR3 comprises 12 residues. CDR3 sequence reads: CTSSSGSEKLFF. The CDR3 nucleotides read TGCACCAGCAGCTCAGGGTCTGAAAAACTGTTTTTT.

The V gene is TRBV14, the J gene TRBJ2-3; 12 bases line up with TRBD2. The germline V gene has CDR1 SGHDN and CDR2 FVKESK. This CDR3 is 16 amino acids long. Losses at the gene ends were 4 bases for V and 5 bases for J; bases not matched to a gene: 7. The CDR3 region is CASSPPLAGGRDTQYF. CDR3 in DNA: TGTGCCAGCAGCCCGCCGCTAGCGGGGGGGCGAGATACGCAGTATTTT.

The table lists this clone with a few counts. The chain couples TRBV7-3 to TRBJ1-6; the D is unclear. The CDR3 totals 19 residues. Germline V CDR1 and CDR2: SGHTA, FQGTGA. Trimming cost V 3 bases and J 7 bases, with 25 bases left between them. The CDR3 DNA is TGTGCCAGCAGCTTGCTTTCGGGGTCCCGTGTACTGAAAAATTCACCCCTCCACTTT. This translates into CASSLLSGSRVLKNSPLHF.

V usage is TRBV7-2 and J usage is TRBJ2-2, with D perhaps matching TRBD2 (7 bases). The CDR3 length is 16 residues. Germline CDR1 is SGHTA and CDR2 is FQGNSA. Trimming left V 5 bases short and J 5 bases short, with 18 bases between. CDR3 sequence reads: CASSGGGAMGTGELFF. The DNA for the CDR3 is TGTGCCAGCAGCGGAGGGGGGGCTATGGGGACCGGGGAGCTGTTTTTT.

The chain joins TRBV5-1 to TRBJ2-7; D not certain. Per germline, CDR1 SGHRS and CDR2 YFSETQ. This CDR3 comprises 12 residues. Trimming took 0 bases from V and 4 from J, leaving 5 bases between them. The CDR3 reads CASSLAQYEQYF. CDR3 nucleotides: TGCGCCAGCAGCTTGGCCCAATACGAGCAGTACTTC.

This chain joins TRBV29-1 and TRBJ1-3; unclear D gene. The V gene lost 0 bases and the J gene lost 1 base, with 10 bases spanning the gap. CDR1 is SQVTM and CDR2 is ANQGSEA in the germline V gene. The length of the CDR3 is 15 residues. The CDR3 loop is CSVEDQTGSGNTIYF. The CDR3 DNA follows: TGCAGCGTTGAAGATCAAACGGGTTCTGGAAACACCATATATTTT.

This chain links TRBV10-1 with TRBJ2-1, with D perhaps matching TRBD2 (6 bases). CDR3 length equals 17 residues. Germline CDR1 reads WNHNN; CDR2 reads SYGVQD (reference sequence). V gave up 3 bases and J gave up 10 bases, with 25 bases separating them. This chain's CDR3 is CASSDPGLGTPKGEQFF. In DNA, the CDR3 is TGCGCCAGCAGTGACCCGGGCTTGGGGACTCCCAAGGGAGAGCAGTTCTTC.

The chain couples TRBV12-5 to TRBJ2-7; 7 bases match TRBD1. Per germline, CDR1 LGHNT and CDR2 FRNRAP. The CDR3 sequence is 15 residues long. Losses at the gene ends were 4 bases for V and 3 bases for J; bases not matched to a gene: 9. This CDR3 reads CASGSLVGGYYEQYF. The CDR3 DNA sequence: TGTGCTAGTGGTTCCTTGGTAGGGGGCTACTACGAGCAGTACTTC.

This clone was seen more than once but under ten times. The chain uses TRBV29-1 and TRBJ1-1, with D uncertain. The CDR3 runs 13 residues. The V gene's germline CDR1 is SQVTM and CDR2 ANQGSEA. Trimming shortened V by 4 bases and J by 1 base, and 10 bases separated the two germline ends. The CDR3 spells CSVAIRANTEAFF. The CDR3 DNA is TGCAGCGTTGCCATAAGAGCGAACACTGAAGCTTTCTTT. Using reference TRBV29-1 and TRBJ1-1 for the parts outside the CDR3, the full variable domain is SAVISQKPSRDICQRGTSLTIQCQVDSQVTMMFWYRQQPGQSLTLIATANQGSEATYESGFVIDKFPISRPNLTFSTLTVSNMSPEDSSIYLCSVAIRANTEAFFGQGTRLTVV.

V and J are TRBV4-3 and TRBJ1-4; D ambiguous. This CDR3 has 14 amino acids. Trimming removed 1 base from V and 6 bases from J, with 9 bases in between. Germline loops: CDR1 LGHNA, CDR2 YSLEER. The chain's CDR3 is CASSQVAADEKLFF. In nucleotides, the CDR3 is TGCGCCAGCAGCCAAGTGGCGGCCGATGAAAAACTGTTTTTT.

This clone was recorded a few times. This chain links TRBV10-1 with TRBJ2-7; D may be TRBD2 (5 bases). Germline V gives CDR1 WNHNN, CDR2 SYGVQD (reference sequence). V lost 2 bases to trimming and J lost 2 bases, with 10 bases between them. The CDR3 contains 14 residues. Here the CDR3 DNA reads TGCGCCAGCAGTGAGGGACTTGGACCCTACGAGCAGTACTTC. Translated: CASSEGLGPYEQYF.

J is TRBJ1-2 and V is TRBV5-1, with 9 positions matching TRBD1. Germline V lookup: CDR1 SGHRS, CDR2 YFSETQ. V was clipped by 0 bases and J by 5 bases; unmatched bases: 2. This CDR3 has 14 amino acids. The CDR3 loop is CASSLDRGHYGYTF. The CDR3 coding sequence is TGCGCCAGCAGCTTGGACAGGGGGCATTATGGCTACACCTTC.

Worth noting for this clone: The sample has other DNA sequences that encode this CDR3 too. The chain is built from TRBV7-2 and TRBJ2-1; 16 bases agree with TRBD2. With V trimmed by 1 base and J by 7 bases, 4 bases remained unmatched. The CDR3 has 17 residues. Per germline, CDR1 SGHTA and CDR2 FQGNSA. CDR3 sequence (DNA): TGTGCCAGCAGCTTAGGAGGGACTAGCGGGGGGGCAAATGAGCAGTTCTTC. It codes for CASSLGGTSGGANEQFF.

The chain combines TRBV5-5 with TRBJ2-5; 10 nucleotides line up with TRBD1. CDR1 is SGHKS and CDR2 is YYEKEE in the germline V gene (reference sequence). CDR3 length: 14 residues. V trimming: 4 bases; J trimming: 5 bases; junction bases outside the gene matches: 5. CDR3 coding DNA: TGTGCCAGCAGCCTCCAGGACAGGGGGGAGACCCAGTACTTC. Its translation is CASSLQDRGETQYF.

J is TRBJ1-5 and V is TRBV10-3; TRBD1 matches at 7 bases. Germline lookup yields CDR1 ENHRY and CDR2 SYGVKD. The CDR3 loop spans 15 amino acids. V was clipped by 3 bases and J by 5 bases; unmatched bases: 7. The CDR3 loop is CAISEKGAYDQPQHF. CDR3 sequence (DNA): TGTGCCATCAGTGAAAAGGGGGCGTACGATCAGCCCCAGCATTTT.

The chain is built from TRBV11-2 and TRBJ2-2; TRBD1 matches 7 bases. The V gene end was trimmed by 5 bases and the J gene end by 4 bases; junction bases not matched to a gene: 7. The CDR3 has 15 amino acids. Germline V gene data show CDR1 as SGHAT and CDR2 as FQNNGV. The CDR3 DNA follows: TGTGCCAGCAGCAAACAGGGGTTTGGCACCGGGGAGCTGTTTTTT. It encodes CASSKQGFGTGELFF.

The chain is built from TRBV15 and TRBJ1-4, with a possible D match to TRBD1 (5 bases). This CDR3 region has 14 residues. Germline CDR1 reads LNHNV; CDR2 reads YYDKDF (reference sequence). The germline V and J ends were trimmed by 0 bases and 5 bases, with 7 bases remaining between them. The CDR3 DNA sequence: TGTGCCACCAGCAGAGACCGACAGAATGAAAAACTGTTTTTT. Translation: CATSRDRQNEKLFF.

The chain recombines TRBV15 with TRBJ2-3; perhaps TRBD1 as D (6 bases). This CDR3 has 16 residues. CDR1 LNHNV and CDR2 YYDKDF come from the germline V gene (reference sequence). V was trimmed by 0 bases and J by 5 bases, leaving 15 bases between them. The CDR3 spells CATSRDLPGAKDTQYF. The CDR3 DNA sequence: TGTGCCACCAGCAGAGATCTCCCAGGGGCTAAAGATACGCAGTATTTT.

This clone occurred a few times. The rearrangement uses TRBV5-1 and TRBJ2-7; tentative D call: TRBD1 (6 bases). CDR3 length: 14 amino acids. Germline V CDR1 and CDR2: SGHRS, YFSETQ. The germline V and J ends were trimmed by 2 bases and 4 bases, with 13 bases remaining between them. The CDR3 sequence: CASSLKGTTYEQYF. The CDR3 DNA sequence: TGCGCCAGCAGCTTAAAGGGGACAACATACGAGCAGTACTTC.

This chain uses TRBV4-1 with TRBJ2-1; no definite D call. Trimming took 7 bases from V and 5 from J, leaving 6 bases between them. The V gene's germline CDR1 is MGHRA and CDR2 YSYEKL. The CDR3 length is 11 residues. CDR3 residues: CASNSNNEQFF. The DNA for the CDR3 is TGCGCCAGCAACAGTAACAATGAGCAGTTCTTC.